This T cell receptor (beta chain) was captured by sequencing in a study of a mutant IDH1 vaccine in newly diagnosed glioma. The method was immunoSEQ multiplex PCR; TCRdb's version includes in-frame clones alone and lacks a portion of them. The repertoire has about 35,000 clones, over 60% of them found once; the top ten carry about 8.4%. Time point denoted: baseline, week 1 (first vaccination visit). Noted treatment: pre-vaccination baseline after standard-of-care therapy. There are 15 residues in the CDR3. Trimming took off 2 bases at V and 3 bases at J, with 10 bases between the two ends. Germline values: CDR1 SEHNR, CDR2 FQNEAQ (reference sequence).

The chain carries TRBV7-9 and TRBJ1-4; D gene unclear. Here the sequenced sample was peripheral blood mononuclear cells (PBMCs), taken from a glioma patient treated with radiotherapy, temozolomide or both. The clonotype originates from a man aged 50-60 years with glioma. Some clones in this sample may be carry-over from other donors' samples. This CDR3 is CASSLLSQSNEKLFF. CDR3 nucleotide sequence: TGTGCCAGCAGCTTACTTAGCCAGTCTAATGAAAAACTGTTTTTT.